Following are 16 T cell receptor beta chains from one sample sequenced in a study of blood T cell repertoires in COVID-19 (dated by TCRdb to about 2020). Library preparation used the immunoSEQ multiplex PCR assay. TCRdb stores this immuneACCESS table with in-frame sequences only. Part of the clones is absent; in the studies checked, under half of the shortfall reflects unresolved V genes, and no reason is known for the rest. The sample data list approximately 290,000 clones, and around 89% of these were observed just once. The leading ten clones occupy roughly 0.8% of the sample. The sequenced sample consisted of peripheral blood. These receptors were collected from a man aged 25 to 45 with acute or convalescent COVID-19.

The V gene is TRBV7-9, the J gene TRBJ1-5; D call uncertain. The CDR3 contains 14 residues. Trimming took 3 bases from V and 7 from J, leaving 13 bases between them. Germline CDR1 reads SEHNR; CDR2 reads FQNEAQ (reference sequence). The CDR3 region is CASSFNSGGQPQHF. In DNA, the CDR3 is TGTGCCAGCAGCTTTAACAGTGGAGGCCAGCCCCAGCATTTT.

The chain has TRBV7-9 and TRBJ2-5, with a possible D match to TRBD2 (5 bases). CDR1 is SEHNR and CDR2 is FQNEAQ in the germline V gene (reference sequence). Trimming left V 1 base short and J 5 bases short, with 14 bases between. The CDR3 is 15 amino acids. CDR3 protein: CASSLEGGSGETQYF. CDR3 DNA sequence: TGTGCCAGCAGCTTAGAGGGCGGCTCGGGGGAGACCCAGTACTTC.

This clone has a handful of counts. The V call is TRBV3-1 (or the pseudogene TRBV3-2), the J call TRBJ1-5; 7 nucleotides line up with TRBD1. The germline gives CDR1 LGHDT, CDR2 YNNKEL (reference sequence). Trimming took 0 bases from V and 2 from J; bases not matched to a gene: 1. There are 15 residues in the CDR3. Written as DNA, the CDR3 is TGTGCCAGCAGCCAAGACAGGGGGGGCAATCAGCCCCAGCATTTT. Translation: CASSQDRGGNQPQHF.

This sequence joins TRBV30 and TRBJ2-7, with 8 positions matching TRBD2. CDR1 is GTSNPN and CDR2 is SVGIG in the germline V gene (reference sequence). With 0 bases clipped from V and 1 base from J, the junction kept 5 bases outside the gene matches. CDR3 size: 15 residues. The DNA of the CDR3 is TGTGCCTGGAGTGTCACCCGCGGGGGGTCCTACGAGCAGTACTTC. This codes for CAWSVTRGGSYEQYF.

The J gene is TRBJ2-3, the V gene TRBV6-1; possible D gene TRBD2, 6 bases. CDR3 length equals 14 residues. Germline V gene sequence: CDR1 MNHNS, CDR2 SASEGT. Between the trimmed V and J ends, which lost 3 bases and 1 base, there was a span of 8 bases. Here the CDR3 reads CASSEQRGTDTQYF. In DNA, the CDR3 is TGTGCCAGCAGTGAGCAGCGGGGCACAGATACGCAGTATTTT.

The chain is built from TRBV7-9 and TRBJ1-4; tentative D call: TRBD1 (6 bases). The CDR3 extends over 14 amino acids. V was shortened by 5 bases and J by 9 bases, with 16 bases between the two germline ends. The germline CDR1 and CDR2 sequences are SEHNR and FQNEAQ (reference sequence). CDR3 in amino acids: CASSPGQGNKKLFF. For the CDR3, the DNA is TGTGCCAGCAGCCCCGGGCAGGGGAACAAAAAACTGTTTTTT.

A few counts support this clone. This chain's CDR3 is CASSLETGYYGYTF. The CDR3, as DNA: TGTGCCAGCAGTCTGGAGACAGGCTATTATGGCTACACCTTC. The chain carries TRBV28 and TRBJ1-2; maybe TRBD1 (6 bases). V was trimmed by 5 bases and J by 5 bases, leaving 15 bases between them. The CDR3 has 14 residues. CDR1 is MDHEN and CDR2 is SYDVKM in the germline V gene.

The V call is TRBV15, the J call TRBJ1-3, with TRBD1 matching 10 bases. V shed 11 bases and J 2 bases; nucleotides not matched to a gene: 6. CDR3 length: 14 amino acids. Germline values: CDR1 LNHNV, CDR2 YYDKDF (reference sequence). The CDR3 loop reads CAARQGAAGNTIYF. The CDR3 nucleotides read TGTGCCGCGAGACAGGGGGCGGCTGGAAACACCATATATTTT.

The V call is TRBV5-1, the J call TRBJ2-1, with 8 bases matching TRBD1. Per germline, CDR1 SGHRS and CDR2 YFSETQ. The CDR3 loop spans 15 amino acids. With 3 bases clipped from V and 6 bases from J, the junction kept 8 bases outside the gene matches. This chain's CDR3 is CASSSPQGASNEQFF. In DNA, the CDR3 is TGCGCCAGCAGCTCCCCCCAGGGGGCCTCCAATGAGCAGTTCTTC.

The V gene is TRBV5-1, the J gene TRBJ2-3; 9 positions match TRBD2. From germline, CDR1 is SGHRS and CDR2 YFSETQ. The CDR3 is 16 residues long. V lost 4 bases to trimming and J lost 1 base; unmatched junction nucleotides: 7. The CDR3 spells CASSPPPSGGTDTQYF. CDR3 in DNA: TGCGCCAGCAGCCCACCTCCTAGCGGGGGCACAGATACGCAGTATTTT.

The J gene is TRBJ2-3, the V gene TRBV7-2; D call uncertain. Germline CDR1 SGHTA, CDR2 FQGNSA. With 2 bases removed from V and 1 base from J, the gap between germline ends came to 10 bases. The CDR3 has 15 residues. CDR3 in amino acids: CASSLPVSGTDTQYF. In DNA, the CDR3 is TGTGCCAGCAGCTTACCGGTCTCCGGCACAGATACGCAGTATTTT.

J is TRBJ1-2 and V is TRBV29-1, with 9 bases matching TRBD1. Germline assignment: CDR1 SQVTM and CDR2 ANQGSEA. CDR3 length: 13 amino acids. V gave up 8 bases and J gave up 4 bases; unmatched junction bases: 8. The CDR3: CSSWGTGIYGYTF. For the CDR3, the DNA is TGCAGCAGTTGGGGGACAGGGATCTATGGCTACACCTTC.

The chain joins TRBV19 to TRBJ1-5; TRBD1 is a possible D gene (5 bases). The CDR3 contains 16 residues. Between the trimmed V and J ends, which lost 1 base and 2 bases, there was a span of 12 bases. Germline assignment: CDR1 LNHDA and CDR2 SQIVND (reference sequence). The DNA for the CDR3 is TGTGCCAGTAGTATAGTCCAGGGATCGGGCAATCAGCCCCAGCATTTT. Protein sequence: CASSIVQGSGNQPQHF.

This clone was detected once. The genes are TRBV28 and TRBJ1-3, with a possible D match to TRBD1 (6 bases). This CDR3 has 16 amino acids. Trimming left V 7 bases short and J 2 bases short, with 18 bases between. Germline CDR1 reads MDHEN; CDR2 reads SYDVKM. CDR3 residues: CASNRLRGLAGNTIYF. CDR3 DNA: TGTGCCAGCAACCGTCTCAGGGGTCTCGCTGGAAACACCATATATTTT.

V gene TRBV6-2 or TRBV6-3 combines with J gene TRBJ1-2; D not resolved. The CDR3 runs to 15 residues. The V gene lost 0 bases and the J gene lost 3 bases, with 11 bases spanning the gap. The germline V gene has CDR1 MNHEY and CDR2 SVGEGT. The CDR3 sequence: CASSYSQSGHYGYTF. DNA of the CDR3: TGTGCCAGCAGTTACTCCCAATCAGGCCACTATGGCTACACCTTC.

This clone appeared a single time. The V and J genes are TRBV29-1 and TRBJ1-2; D is perhaps TRBD1 (6 bases). The V gene's germline CDR1 is SQVTM and CDR2 ANQGSEA. V lost 5 bases to trimming and J lost 5 bases, with 15 bases between them. The CDR3 loop spans 13 amino acids. The CDR3, as DNA: TGCAGCGTTTTGAGACAGGATTTTTATGGCTACACCTTC. This gives the protein CSVLRQDFYGYTF.